This entry lists 32 T cell receptor beta chains sequenced from one sample in a study of T-cell memory formation after mild COVID-19. TCRdb re-called the 5' RACE reads through MiXCR, storing one row per CDR3 protein. The sample carries around 110,000 distinct CDR3 sequences, around 15% recorded once. The sequenced sample consisted of PBMCs or a T cell subset sorted from them (not recorded which). Every receptor here comes from an adult woman who had mild COVID-19 (a few samples of this study predate the infection). Cell type and time point are not known.

This clonotype has more than one count but fewer than ten. The chain couples TRBV7-9 to TRBJ1-4, with 8 bases lining up with TRBD1. V lost 6 bases to trimming and J lost 5 bases; unmatched junction nucleotides: 8. This CDR3 has 15 amino acids. Looked up from germline, CDR1 is SEHNR and CDR2 is FQNEAQ (reference sequence). CDR3 region: CASRGRDRINEKLFF. For the CDR3, the DNA is TGTGCCAGCAGGGGCCGGGACAGGATAAATGAAAAACTGTTTTTT.

In this sample, this clonotype turned up a few times. The CDR3 region is CASSLGISSPFEQFF. Here the CDR3 DNA reads TGTGCCAGCAGCTTAGGTATTTCGAGCCCTTTTGAGCAGTTCTTC. The V call is TRBV7-9, the J call TRBJ2-1; D not resolved. Between the trimmed V and J ends, which lost 1 base and 9 bases, there was a span of 16 bases. CDR1 SEHNR and CDR2 FQNEAQ come from the germline V gene (reference sequence). This CDR3 has 15 residues.

This clonotype was counted only a few times. The V gene is TRBV12-3 or TRBV12-4, the J gene TRBJ2-1, with D perhaps TRBD2 (5 bases). This CDR3 spans 17 amino acids. With 5 bases removed from V and 5 bases from J, the gap between germline ends came to 22 bases. The DNA of the CDR3 is TGTGCCAGCAGTCCTCAGATGGTAGCGCCGATCCACAATGAGCAGTTCTTC. This translates into CASSPQMVAPIHNEQFF.

This clonotype occurred a few times. This sequence joins TRBV11-2 and TRBJ1-1; D is ambiguous. The CDR3 has 14 amino acids. With 5 bases removed from V and 1 base from J, the gap between germline ends came to 11 bases. Germline V lookup: CDR1 SGHAT, CDR2 FQNNGV. CDR3 DNA sequence: TGTGCCAGCAGCGGTCTACCCTCGAACACTGAAGCTTTCTTT. Protein sequence: CASSGLPSNTEAFF.

The chain carries TRBV5-6 and TRBJ2-1; 8 bases are shared with TRBD2. CDR1 and CDR2 from the germline V gene are SGHDT and YYEEEE. The CDR3 runs to 17 residues. V gave up 0 bases and J gave up 5 bases; unmatched junction bases: 10. The CDR3 nucleotides are TGTGCCAGCAGCTTGGCAGAACTAGCGGAAACCCACAATGAGCAGTTCTTC. Translating it yields CASSLAELAETHNEQFF.

The chain uses TRBV20-1 and TRBJ2-2; 10 positions match TRBD2. J was trimmed by 3 bases and V by 3 bases; bases with no gene match: 10. CDR3 size: 17 residues. Looked up from germline, CDR1 is DFQATT and CDR2 is SNEGSKA (reference sequence). The CDR3 DNA reads as TGCAGTGCTAGCGTCCTATCTAGCGGGAGTGACACCGGGGAGCTGTTTTTT. This translates into CSASVLSSGSDTGELFF.

The gene calls are TRBV24-1 and TRBJ2-1; TRBD1 or TRBD2 may be the D gene (5 bases each). Trimming shortened V by 5 bases and J by 9 bases, and 13 bases separated the two germline ends. This CDR3 is built from 13 residues. CDR1 and CDR2 from the germline V gene are KGHDR and SFDVKD. CDR3 sequence reads: CATSGQWDGEQFF. The DNA of the CDR3 is TGTGCCACCAGTGGTCAATGGGACGGTGAGCAGTTCTTC.

This clonotype appeared many times. The rearrangement links TRBV20-1 to TRBJ2-7; TRBD2 is a possible D gene (6 bases). In germline, CDR1 is DFQATT, CDR2 SNEGSKA (reference sequence). CDR3 length: 13 residues. V shed 5 bases and J shed 2 bases, with 13 bases lying between them. The CDR3 DNA reads TGCAGTGCTTACACTAGCTTTACCTACGAGCAGTACTTC. It is translated as CSAYTSFTYEQYF.

This clonotype was detected only a few times. The genes are TRBV4-1 and TRBJ2-3, with a possible D match to TRBD2 (5 bases). Per the germline V gene, CDR1 is MGHRA and CDR2 is YSYEKL. Trimming removed 1 base from V and 5 bases from J, with 10 bases in between. CDR3 length: 14 amino acids. CDR3 in DNA: TGCGCCAGCAGCCAAGGAGTCGAGGGAGATACGCAGTATTTT. Encoded protein: CASSQGVEGDTQYF.

The sample holds a few counts of this clonotype. The chain employs TRBV7-8 and TRBJ2-5; no definite D call. Trimming took 1 base from V and 5 from J, leaving 11 bases between them. The CDR3 runs to 14 residues. Germline CDR1 reads SGHVS; CDR2 reads FQNEAQ. Here the CDR3 reads CASSLVVNLETQYF. The CDR3 DNA reads as TGTGCCAGCAGCTTAGTTGTTAATCTGGAGACCCAGTACTTC.

The chain has TRBV4-3 and TRBJ2-1; 14 nucleotides match TRBD2. The germline V gene has CDR1 LGHNA and CDR2 YSLEER. The V and J ends lost 0 bases and 9 bases, in that order; junction bases with no gene match: 7. The CDR3 sequence is 17 residues long. The CDR3 loop is CASSQEATGTSGSEQFF. CDR3 DNA: TGCGCCAGCAGCCAAGAAGCCACCGGGACTAGCGGGAGTGAGCAGTTCTTC.

The chain has TRBV4-1 and TRBJ2-5; 7 bases map to TRBD1. Germline values: CDR1 MGHRA, CDR2 YSYEKL. The CDR3 covers 16 residues. V lost 1 base and J lost 1; bases outside the gene matches: 6. CDR3 protein: CASSQGGRTGQETQYF. In nucleotides, the CDR3 is TGCGCCAGCAGCCAAGGGGGCCGGACAGGCCAAGAGACCCAGTACTTC.

This clonotype occurred many times. The V gene is TRBV12-3 or TRBV12-4, the J gene TRBJ2-5; D is perhaps TRBD2 (6 bases). The V and J ends lost 4 bases and 0 bases respectively, with 12 bases between them. This CDR3 spans 15 amino acids. CDR3 bases: TGTGCCAGCAGTTGGGGCGGGGTGTACCAAGAGACCCAGTACTTC. Translating it yields CASSWGGVYQETQYF.

The chain combines TRBV24-1 with TRBJ1-2; maybe TRBD1 (5 bases). The CDR3 is 14 residues long. CDR1 is KGHDR and CDR2 is SFDVKD in the germline V gene. Deletions cut 0 bases from V and 8 bases from J, with 12 bases between. CDR3 sequence reads: CATSDLQGTEGYTF. The CDR3 region has the DNA TGTGCCACCAGTGATTTGCAGGGTACAGAAGGCTACACCTTC.

This clonotype was counted at least ten times. The V and J genes are TRBV4-1 and TRBJ2-3; D may be TRBD1 (5 bases). The CDR3 loop spans 15 amino acids. V lost 3 bases to trimming and J lost 3 bases, with 13 bases between them. Germline assignment: CDR1 MGHRA and CDR2 YSYEKL. CDR3 in amino acids: CASSQTAVFTDTQYF. The DNA for the CDR3 is TGCGCCAGCAGCCAGACAGCAGTTTTTACAGATACGCAGTATTTT.

This clonotype was counted a few times. CDR3 loop: CASSPRQVPDEKLFF. The CDR3, as DNA: TGCGCCAGCAGCCCGAGACAGGTTCCGGATGAAAAACTGTTTTTT. The chain uses TRBV5-1 and TRBJ1-4, with D perhaps TRBD1 (6 bases). Per germline, CDR1 SGHRS and CDR2 YFSETQ. V was clipped by 4 bases and J by 6 bases, with 16 bases between them. The CDR3 length is 15 residues.

This clonotype was counted many times. The chain carries TRBV7-9 and TRBJ1-1, with D hard to call. This CDR3 has 12 amino acids. The germline gives CDR1 SEHNR, CDR2 FQNEAQ (reference sequence). The V end lost 1 base, the J end lost 8 bases, and 8 bases lay between the germline ends. The CDR3 here is CASSLGVVEAFF. The CDR3 DNA follows: TGTGCCAGCAGCTTAGGAGTTGTAGAAGCTTTCTTT.

The chain combines TRBV15 with TRBJ1-1; the match to TRBD1 covers 8 bases. V dropped 4 bases and J dropped 4; count of bases not matched to a gene: 5. The CDR3 is made up of 14 amino acids. CDR1 and CDR2 from the germline V gene are LNHNV and YYDKDF (reference sequence). CDR3 nucleotides: TGTGCCACCAGCATGCAGGGGGCGGGCACTGAAGCTTTCTTT. Amino acids: CATSMQGAGTEAFF.

This clonotype was seen repeatedly, ten times or more. The CDR3 here is CAWSGQRQYF. The CDR3 nucleotides are TGTGCCTGGAGTGGACAGAGACAGTACTTC. The chain links TRBV30 to TRBJ2-7; weak D call: TRBD1 (5 bases). V lost 1 base and J lost 10, with 8 bases in between. Germline assignment: CDR1 GTSNPN and CDR2 SVGIG (reference sequence). The CDR3 contains 10 residues.

The table lists this clonotype with a few counts. The chain combines TRBV27 with TRBJ2-3, with D unresolved. CDR1 MNHEY and CDR2 SMNVEV come from the germline V gene (reference sequence). Trimming shortened V by 0 bases and J by 6 bases, and 7 bases separated the two germline ends. There are 13 residues in the CDR3. The CDR3 DNA is TGTGCCAGCAGTTTATCCTACGGGGATACGCAGTATTTT. This encodes CASSLSYGDTQYF.

This clonotype was observed a handful of times. This chain joins TRBV25-1 and TRBJ2-5, with D unclear. The CDR3 spans 10 residues. The V end was cut by 3 bases, the J end by 6 bases, with 2 bases between. Germline CDR1 and CDR2: MGHDK and SYGVNS. In nucleotides, the CDR3 is TGTGCCAGCAGTGAGAAGACCCAGTACTTC. The encoded protein is CASSEKTQYF.

This clonotype was observed a few times. The rearrangement joins TRBV7-3 to TRBJ1-1; the match to TRBD1 covers 8 bases. Trimming removed 4 bases from V and 6 bases from J; junction bases left unmatched: 4. Germline assignment: CDR1 SGHTA and CDR2 FQGTGA. This CDR3 contains 13 residues. CDR3 protein: CASSSLRGPEAFF. In nucleotides, the CDR3 is TGTGCCAGCAGCTCACTCAGGGGGCCTGAAGCTTTCTTT.

The chain couples TRBV6-5 to TRBJ2-1, with TRBD1 matching 9 bases. This CDR3 has 13 residues. Germline V gene lookup returns CDR1 MNHEY and CDR2 SVGAGI. V gave up 5 bases and J gave up 7 bases; unmatched junction bases: 3. The CDR3 nucleotides are TGTGCCAGCAGTACACAGGGGGCGAATGAGCAGTTCTTC. It translates to CASSTQGANEQFF.

The rearrangement uses TRBV5-6 and TRBJ2-7; D is ambiguous. Germline-derived CDR1 and CDR2 are SGHDT and YYEEEE. The length of the CDR3 is 12 residues. V gave up 4 bases and J gave up 6 bases, with 11 bases separating them. This CDR3 is CASSVVVAEQYF. The CDR3 DNA reads TGTGCCAGCAGCGTGGTTGTAGCCGAGCAGTACTTC.

This clonotype was found a few times. This chain uses TRBV5-6 with TRBJ2-2, with 9 bases fitting TRBD2. V lost 0 bases to trimming and J lost 3 bases; unmatched junction nucleotides: 0. The CDR3 extends over 15 amino acids. CDR1 and CDR2 (germline): SGHDT, YYEEEE. The CDR3 DNA reads as TGTGCCAGCAGCTTGGGACTAGCGGACACCGGGGAGCTGTTTTTT. Translation: CASSLGLADTGELFF.

By sample share, this clonotype is large. J is TRBJ2-7 and V is TRBV27; weak D call: TRBD1 (5 bases). Per the germline V gene, CDR1 is MNHEY and CDR2 is SMNVEV (reference sequence). This CDR3 spans 14 amino acids. The V gene lost 4 bases and the J gene lost 2 bases, with 12 bases spanning the gap. The CDR3 DNA reads TGTGCCAGCAGTTGGGCAGGGCCCACCTACGAGCAGTACTTC. Translated: CASSWAGPTYEQYF.

This CDR3 is CASSSASRTGELFF. The DNA of the CDR3 is TGTGCCAGCAGTTCGGCTAGCCGGACCGGGGAGCTGTTTTTT. The chain combines TRBV28 with TRBJ2-2, with D perhaps matching TRBD2 (5 bases). This CDR3 has 14 residues. Germline V lookup: CDR1 MDHEN, CDR2 SYDVKM. V was shortened by 4 bases and J by 5 bases, with 11 bases between the two germline ends. The entire variable domain, with the rest obtained from reference TRBV28 and TRBJ2-2, is as follows: DVKVTQSSRYLVKRTGEKVFLECVQDMDHENMFWYRQDPGLGLRLIYFSYDVKMKEKGDIPEGYSVSREKKERFSLILESASTNQTSMYLCASSSASRTGELFFGEGSRLTVL.

This clonotype was counted a few times. The CDR3 here is CASSEAGTGGRRSYEQYF. The DNA for the CDR3 is TGTGCCAGCAGTGAAGCTGGGACAGGGGGGCGCAGGTCCTACGAGCAGTACTTC. V is TRBV2 and J is TRBJ2-7; the match to TRBD1 covers 11 bases. The germline V gene has CDR1 SNHLY and CDR2 FYNNEI. This CDR3 comprises 18 residues. V was clipped by 0 bases and J by 1 base; unmatched bases: 8.

Only a few counts were recorded for this clonotype. The V gene is TRBV11-2, the J gene TRBJ2-1; TRBD1 agrees at 8 bases. CDR1 and CDR2 from the germline V gene are SGHAT and FQNNGV. CDR3 length: 18 residues. The V gene end was trimmed by 0 bases and the J gene end by 0 bases; junction bases not matched to a gene: 7. This CDR3 reads CASSLDLDRGYSYNEQFF. CDR3 in DNA: TGTGCCAGCAGCTTAGATCTTGACAGGGGTTACTCCTACAATGAGCAGTTCTTC.

This clonotype showed up just a few times. The chain recombines TRBV4-3 with TRBJ1-5, with D unclear. The CDR3 has 14 residues. Germline values: CDR1 LGHNA, CDR2 YSLEER. V was cut by 1 base and J by 7 bases, with 11 bases left in between. The CDR3 is CASSQGRGIQPQHF. The CDR3 nucleotides read TGCGCCAGCAGCCAAGGGAGAGGGATCCAGCCCCAGCATTTT.

This clonotype was observed a handful of times. The rearrangement links TRBV20-1 to TRBJ1-6; TRBD1 agrees at 9 bases. CDR1 and CDR2 from the germline V gene are DFQATT and SNEGSKA (reference sequence). The ends lost 3 bases at V and 7 bases at J; junction bases unmatched: 13. The length of the CDR3 is 17 residues. CDR3 sequence (DNA): TGCAGTGCTAGCCGGGACAGGGCCGTCTTGGGGAATTCACCCCTCCACTTT. This translates into CSASRDRAVLGNSPLHF.

This clonotype has only a few counts. The V gene is TRBV9, the J gene TRBJ2-3; D is perhaps TRBD1 or TRBD2 (5 bases each). V shed 0 bases and J shed 2 bases, with 16 bases lying between them. The germline gives CDR1 SGDLS, CDR2 YYNGEE. The CDR3 length is 17 residues. Here the CDR3 reads CASSVEEEWGNTDTQYF. DNA for the CDR3: TGTGCCAGCAGCGTAGAGGAGGAGTGGGGGAACACAGATACGCAGTATTTT.